Following are 18 T cell receptor beta chains from one sample sequenced in a study of blood T cell repertoires in COVID-19. Profiling relied on immunoSEQ multiplex PCR, and the TCRdb table lists in-frame clones only, not all of them. This table holds nearly 35,000 clones, 93% found once. The sequencing sample was made of peripheral blood. These receptors all come from a human donor in a cohort sampled during active COVID-19.

This chain uses TRBV28 with TRBJ1-5, with 8 nucleotides matching TRBD1. This CDR3 spans 13 amino acids. Looked up from germline, CDR1 is MDHEN and CDR2 is SYDVKM. Losses at the gene ends were 8 bases for V and 6 bases for J; bases not matched to a gene: 6. CDR3 nucleotide sequence: TGTGCCAGCCATGGACAGGGTGGTCAGCCCCAGCATTTT. It specifies CASHGQGGQPQHF. Using reference TRBV28 and TRBJ1-5 for the parts outside the CDR3, the full variable domain is DVKVTQSSRYLVKRTGEKVFLECVQDMDHENMFWYRQDPGLGLRLIYFSYDVKMKEKGDIPEGYSVSREKKERFSLILESASTNQTSMYLCASHGQGGQPQHFGDGTRLSIL.

This chain connects TRBV5-4 to TRBJ2-3; 8 bases are shared with TRBD1. Germline lookup yields CDR1 SGHNT and CDR2 YYREEE (reference sequence). This CDR3 region has 15 residues. V trimming: 4 bases; J trimming: 1 base; junction bases outside the gene matches: 5. CDR3 DNA sequence: TGTGCCAGCAGCGGACAGGGAGGCGGCACAGATACGCAGTATTTT. It specifies CASSGQGGGTDTQYF. Combining the CDR3 with reference TRBV5-4 and TRBJ2-3 gives the whole variable domain ETGVTQSPTHLIKTRGQQVTLRCSSQSGHNTVSWYQQALGQGPQFIFQYYREEENGRGNFPPRFSGLQFPNYSSELNVNALELDDSALYLCASSGQGGGTDTQYFGPGTRLTVL.

This clone was counted a single time. The sample carries other DNA sequences with the same CDR3. The J gene is TRBJ1-2, the V gene TRBV12-3 or TRBV12-4; no clear D gene. The CDR3 runs 12 residues. V was pared by 3 bases and J by 8 bases, with 10 bases between. This chain's CDR3 is CASSFGGSGYTF. As DNA, the CDR3 is TGTGCCAGCAGTTTCGGAGGGTCCGGCTACACCTTC.

The chain links TRBV5-1 to TRBJ2-4, with 11 positions matching TRBD2. V dropped 6 bases and J dropped 4; count of bases not matched to a gene: 6. The CDR3 is made up of 15 amino acids. Germline lookup yields CDR1 SGHRS and CDR2 YFSETQ. DNA for the CDR3: TGCGCCAGCAAAGAGACTAGCGGGGCAAAAAACATTCAGTACTTC. Residues: CASKETSGAKNIQYF.

This chain uses TRBV4-1 with TRBJ1-1; 7 bases are shared with TRBD1. CDR1 is MGHRA, CDR2 YSYEKL, per germline. V lost 4 bases, J lost 0 bases, and 8 bases stayed unmatched. There are 16 residues in the CDR3. The CDR3 DNA sequence: TGCGCCAGCAGCCGCATGGGACAGACTATGAACACTGAAGCTTTCTTT. Translating gives CASSRMGQTMNTEAFF.

The chain employs TRBV18 and TRBJ2-5; D is possibly TRBD1 (6 bases). Trimming shortened V by 2 bases and J by 5 bases, and 18 bases separated the two germline ends. There are 16 residues in the CDR3. Germline V gene sequence: CDR1 KGHSH, CDR2 LQKENI. CDR3 amino acids: CASSPGPGESFETQYF. The CDR3 nucleotides are TGTGCCAGCTCACCAGGGCCAGGGGAATCCTTTGAGACCCAGTACTTC.

V usage is TRBV4-1 and J usage is TRBJ2-1; tentative D call: TRBD2 (6 bases). Trimming removed 1 base at V and 10 bases at J, with 11 bases between. CDR1 and CDR2 from the germline V gene are MGHRA and YSYEKL. This CDR3 is 13 amino acids long. The CDR3 spells CASSQAPGEEQFF. The CDR3 DNA reads TGCGCCAGCAGCCAAGCCCCGGGGGAGGAGCAGTTCTTC.

This clone was counted once. V usage is TRBV9 and J usage is TRBJ2-7; 10 bases map to TRBD1. CDR1 SGDLS and CDR2 YYNGEE come from the germline V gene. Losses at the gene ends were 3 bases for V and 5 bases for J; bases not matched to a gene: 8. The CDR3 is made up of 15 amino acids. The DNA for the CDR3 is TGTGCCAGCAGCGGACACGGGACAGGGGATAACGAGCAGTACTTC. Encoded protein: CASSGHGTGDNEQYF.

This clone was counted a single time. The chain is built from TRBV7-8 and TRBJ2-5; TRBD1 matches at 8 bases. With 1 base clipped from V and 5 bases from J, the junction kept 9 bases outside the gene matches. The CDR3 has 16 residues. The germline CDR1 and CDR2 sequences are SGHVS and FQNEAQ. This chain's CDR3 is CASSLGTGSWGETQYF. The CDR3, as DNA: TGTGCCAGCAGCTTAGGGACAGGGTCCTGGGGGGAGACCCAGTACTTC.

The rearrangement links TRBV7-8 to TRBJ2-3, with 8 bases aligning to TRBD1. CDR3 length: 14 residues. Germline V gene lookup returns CDR1 SGHVS and CDR2 FQNEAQ. The J segment lost 5 bases and the V segment lost 5 bases, leaving 6 bases of the junction unmatched. The CDR3 region has the DNA TGTGCCAGCAGCCCCAGGGGGCACCTAGATACGCAGTATTTT. This sequence encodes CASSPRGHLDTQYF.

The genes are TRBV2 and TRBJ1-1; D might be TRBD1 (5 bases). V lost 1 base to trimming and J lost 1 base, with 13 bases between them. The V gene's germline CDR1 is SNHLY and CDR2 FYNNEI. This CDR3 spans 16 amino acids. CDR3 nucleotides: TGTGCCAGCAGTGAAGGTGATAAGGGGTGGAACACTGAAGCTTTCTTT. Amino acids: CASSEGDKGWNTEAFF.

The rearrangement joins TRBV5-1 to TRBJ2-7; D not resolved. The CDR3 sequence is 12 residues long. CDR1 is SGHRS, CDR2 YFSETQ, per germline. V shed 0 bases and J shed 5 bases, with 6 bases lying between them. CDR3 protein: CASSLVQDEQYF. The CDR3 DNA follows: TGCGCCAGCAGCTTGGTGCAGGACGAGCAGTACTTC.

The chain uses TRBV4-1 and TRBJ2-1, with unresolved D. This CDR3 region has 16 residues. The V and J ends lost 2 bases and 6 bases respectively, with 17 bases between them. Germline CDR1 and CDR2: MGHRA and YSYEKL. For the CDR3, the DNA is TGCGCCAGCAGCCAACATGGGTTACTACAAGGCAATGAGCAGTTCTTC. It is translated as CASSQHGLLQGNEQFF.

Only a few counts were recorded for this clone. The CDR3 spells CASSLFSRDEQFF. CDR3 DNA sequence: TGCGCCAGCAGCTTGTTTTCGCGGGATGAGCAGTTCTTC. The chain uses TRBV5-1 and TRBJ2-1; a weak D match, TRBD2 (5 bases). The ends were cut back, 1 base at V and 8 bases at J, with 10 bases in the middle. The CDR3 runs to 13 residues. Germline loops: CDR1 SGHRS, CDR2 YFSETQ.

The J gene is TRBJ2-7, the V gene TRBV6-5; maybe TRBD1 (6 bases). V gave up 2 bases and J gave up 7 bases, with 12 bases separating them. This CDR3 comprises 13 residues. Germline V gene sequence: CDR1 MNHEY, CDR2 SVGAGI. In DNA form, the CDR3 reads TGTGCCAGCAGTTACCCGGGACAAGGAGAGCAGTACTTC. Translation: CASSYPGQGEQYF.

The chain is built from TRBV27 and TRBJ1-2; D gene ambiguous. This CDR3 comprises 15 residues. V was cut by 6 bases and J by 4 bases, with 18 bases left in between. CDR1 is MNHEY and CDR2 is SMNVEV in the germline V gene (reference sequence). CDR3 loop: CASRAVGRSFYGYTF. CDR3 in DNA: TGTGCCAGCAGGGCCGTGGGGAGATCGTTCTATGGCTACACCTTC.

The chain carries TRBV28 and TRBJ1-1; 7 nucleotides match TRBD1. Per germline, CDR1 MDHEN and CDR2 SYDVKM. The CDR3 extends over 14 amino acids. The V gene end was trimmed by 4 bases and the J gene end by 1 base; junction bases not matched to a gene: 3. CDR3: CASSSWTGNTEAFF. CDR3 DNA: TGTGCCAGCAGTTCGTGGACAGGGAACACTGAAGCTTTCTTT.

This chain links TRBV5-8 with TRBJ1-1; TRBD1 is a possible D gene (6 bases). Germline V lookup: CDR1 SGHTS, CDR2 YDEGEE. V lost 3 bases and J 11 bases, leaving 11 bases between the germline ends. This CDR3 is built from 11 residues. The CDR3 sequence is CASSWSGEAFF. The CDR3 DNA reads as TGTGCCAGCAGCTGGTCAGGGGAGGCTTTCTTT.